Listed here are 11 T cell receptor beta chains from one sample, sequenced in a study of T cells in Graves' hyperthyroidism and ophthalmopathy. Researchers amplified the TCR beta CDR3 regions from RNA transcripts. The HTBI primer set drove a first-round RT-PCR of the TCR CDR3. One entry per CDR3 protein results from TCRdb running MiXCR on the multiplex PCR reads. The sample contains approximately 610,000 distinct CDR3 sequences, 16% of which appear only once. Sequencing was performed on blood. Source of these receptors: a woman younger than 30 with Graves' hyperthyroidism.

The chain combines TRBV14 with TRBJ2-2, with D possibly TRBD2 on 5 matching bases. The V and J ends lost 0 bases and 7 bases respectively, with 9 bases between them. The germline V gene encodes CDR1 SGHDN and CDR2 FVKESK. This CDR3 contains 14 residues. The CDR3 loop is CASSQDPAVGELFF. The CDR3 DNA follows: TGTGCCAGCAGCCAAGATCCAGCGGTCGGGGAGCTGTTTTTT.

This clonotype was seen repeatedly, ten times or more. The chain couples TRBV12-3 or TRBV12-4 to TRBJ1-1; 7 nucleotides align to TRBD1. Trimming cost V 6 bases and J 0 bases; bases outside gene matches: 13. There are 17 residues in the CDR3. Here the CDR3 DNA reads TGTGCCAGCAGCCTAAGACAGGGCAAGGGTATGAACACTGAAGCTTTCTTT. Translation gives CASSLRQGKGMNTEAFF.

A few counts support this clonotype. The chain joins TRBV7-2 to TRBJ1-1; weak D call: TRBD1 (5 bases). This CDR3 is built from 15 residues. Germline CDR1 reads SGHTA; CDR2 reads FQGNSA. V was cut by 1 base and J by 1 base, with 10 bases left in between. Here the CDR3 reads CASSLGQTRNTEAFF. The CDR3 bases are TGTGCCAGCAGCTTAGGACAGACGAGGAACACTGAAGCTTTCTTT.

Ten or more counts support this clonotype. The J gene is TRBJ2-1, the V gene TRBV6-1; TRBD2 agrees at 10 bases. CDR3 length: 17 amino acids. V gave up 6 bases and J gave up 7 bases; unmatched junction bases: 15. The germline V gene encodes CDR1 MNHNS and CDR2 SASEGT. CDR3 sequence reads: CASSRTRKRGGLNEQFF. The CDR3 bases are TGTGCCAGCAGCCGGACCCGAAAGCGGGGGGGTTTGAATGAGCAGTTCTTC.

This clonotype was detected ten times or more. This sequence joins TRBV29-1 and TRBJ1-1; 11 bases line up with TRBD1. V dropped 7 bases and J dropped 5; count of bases not matched to a gene: 9. The CDR3 sequence is 14 residues long. Germline CDR1 SQVTM, CDR2 ANQGSEA. In DNA form, the CDR3 reads TGCAGCGCGGTGGGACAGGGGGTAGATACTGAAGCTTTCTTT. It is translated as CSAVGQGVDTEAFF.

There are many counts of this clonotype. A single base separates this from a much larger clone, so it may be a read error. J is TRBJ2-1 and V is TRBV7-3; D gene unclear. CDR3 length: 13 amino acids. Germline assignment: CDR1 SGHTA and CDR2 FQGTGA. The V end lost 1 base, the J end lost 1 base, and 2 bases lay between the germline ends. CDR3 DNA: TGTGCCAGCAGCTTAAATTCCTACAATGAGCAGTTCTTC. Amino acid sequence: CASSLNSYNEQFF. Drawing the rest from reference TRBV7-3 and TRBJ2-1, the complete variable domain is GAGVSQTPSNKVTEKGKYVELRCDPISGHTALYWYRQSLGQGPEFLIYFQGTGAADDSGLPNDRFFAVRPEGSVSTLKIQRTERGDSAVYLCASSLNSYNEQFFGPGTRLTVL.

This clonotype was detected a few times. This chain uses TRBV9 with TRBJ2-5; 11 positions agree with TRBD2. V lost 0 bases to trimming and J lost 4 bases; unmatched junction nucleotides: 20. CDR1 SGDLS and CDR2 YYNGEE come from the germline V gene. This CDR3 spans 21 amino acids. Written as DNA, the CDR3 is TGTGCCAGCAGCGTAGATTCTAGCGGGGGGCCCGTCAGTTCTTCGTTAGAGACCCAGTACTTC. Its translation is CASSVDSSGGPVSSSLETQYF.

In its sample, this clonotype was seen many times. This chain uses TRBV5-5 with TRBJ1-1; no reliable D call. Looked up from germline, CDR1 is SGHKS and CDR2 is YYEKEE (reference sequence). The V end lost 3 bases, the J end lost 5 bases, and 11 bases lay between the germline ends. The CDR3 has 13 amino acids. CDR3 residues: CASSWTRDTEAFF. The CDR3 nucleotides are TGTGCCAGCAGCTGGACGAGGGATACTGAAGCTTTCTTT.

J is TRBJ2-2 and V is TRBV30; no definite D call. The germline V and J ends were trimmed by 0 bases and 8 bases, with 7 bases remaining between them. Germline V gene lookup returns CDR1 GTSNPN and CDR2 SVGIG (reference sequence). The CDR3 has 12 amino acids. DNA for the CDR3: TGTGCCTGGAGTGTTTTACTAGGGGAGCTGTTTTTT. Protein sequence: CAWSVLLGELFF.

The chain employs TRBV25-1 and TRBJ2-5; D remains ambiguous. The CDR3 is made up of 11 amino acids. Trimming pared 6 bases from V and 5 bases from J, leaving 7 bases between. CDR1 and CDR2 from the germline V gene are MGHDK and SYGVNS. CDR3 nucleotides: TGTGCCAGCAGAAGATCCGAGACCCAGTACTTC. Translating it yields CASRRSETQYF. Filled out from reference TRBV25-1 and TRBJ2-5, the complete variable domain reads EADIYQTPRYLVIGTGKKITLECSQTMGHDKMYWYQQDPGMELHLIHYSYGVNSTEKGDLSSESTVSRIRTEHFPLTLESARPSHTSQYLCASRRSETQYFGPGTRLLVL.

The sample holds many counts of this clonotype. The gene calls are TRBV10-3 and TRBJ2-2, with 7 bases lining up with TRBD2. Germline lookup yields CDR1 ENHRY and CDR2 SYGVKD. The CDR3 spans 17 residues. The V and J ends lost 0 bases and 3 bases, in that order; junction bases with no gene match: 7. Here the CDR3 reads CAISESEGREHTGELFF. Here the CDR3 DNA reads TGTGCCATCAGTGAGTCTGAGGGGCGGGAGCACACCGGGGAGCTGTTTTTT.